This T cell receptor beta chain was documented in a study of early T cells in non-severe SARS-CoV-2 infection. Looking at the study overall: Chains from this unsorted whole-blood bulk RNA could not be paired.

As to this clonotype: Its specificity is unknown.

Each single cDNA molecule received a unique molecular identifier. MiXCR was run by TCRdb on the 5' RACE reads, yielding one entry per CDR3 protein. The table has more than 80,000 distinct CDR3 sequences, over 15% seen once; the top ten hold roughly 1.2%. Notes on the study in general: The matching step, a VDJdb search, favored anti-spike CD8 responses and missed private and CD4 specificities.

Sequencing was carried out using whole blood. The source of this sequence is an adult who was a healthcare worker with PCR-confirmed SARS-CoV-2 infection or an uninfected control (not recorded which).

The CDR3 nucleotides are TGCGCCAGCAGTGTTTGGCCTTCAGGGTATGAGCAGTTCTTC. As protein: CASSVWPSGYEQFF. V gene TRBV10-1 combines with J gene TRBJ2-1, with D possibly TRBD1 on 5 matching bases. The CDR3 runs 14 residues. The V gene's germline CDR1 is WNHNN and CDR2 SYGVQD (reference sequence). V lost 4 bases and J 8 bases, leaving 15 bases between the germline ends.